This TCR beta chain was observed in a study of blood T cell repertoires in COVID-19. The junction had 3 bases not matched to a gene; V was cut back by 6 bases and J by 4 bases. This CDR3 is 14 amino acids long. Germline V gene sequence: CDR1 SNHLY, CDR2 FYNNEI. Some clones are missing from TCRdb's copy, which holds only in-frame ones; the method was immunoSEQ multiplex PCR. The sample lists tens of thousands of clones, 82% seen once, with around 1.3% in the top ten. The sequencing sample was made of peripheral blood. This sequence joins TRBV2 and TRBJ2-2; TRBD1 agrees at 9 bases. The TCR sequence derives from a woman older than 75 with acute or convalescent COVID-19. This CDR3 is CASRGQGVTGELFF. The DNA for the CDR3 is TGTGCCAGCAGGGGACAGGGCGTCACCGGGGAGCTGTTTTTT.